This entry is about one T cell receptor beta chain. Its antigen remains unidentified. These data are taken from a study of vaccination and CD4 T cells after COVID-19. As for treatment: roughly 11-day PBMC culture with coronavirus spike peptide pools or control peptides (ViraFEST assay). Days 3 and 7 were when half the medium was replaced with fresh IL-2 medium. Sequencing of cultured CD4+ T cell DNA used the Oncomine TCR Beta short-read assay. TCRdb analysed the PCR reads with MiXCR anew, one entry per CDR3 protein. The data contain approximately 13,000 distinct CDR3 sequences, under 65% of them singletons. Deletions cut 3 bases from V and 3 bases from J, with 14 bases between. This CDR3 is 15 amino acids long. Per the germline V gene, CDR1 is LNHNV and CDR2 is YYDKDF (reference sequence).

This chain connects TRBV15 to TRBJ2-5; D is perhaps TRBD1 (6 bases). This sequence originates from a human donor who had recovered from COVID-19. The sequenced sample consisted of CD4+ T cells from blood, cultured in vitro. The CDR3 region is CATSRTPRTEETQYF. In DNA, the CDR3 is TGTGCCACCAGCAGGACCCCGAGGACAGAAGAGACCCAGTACTTC.